One sample yielded the 28 T cell receptor beta chains listed below, sequenced in a study of regulatory T cells in long-lasting Graves disease (dated by TCRdb to 2020 to 2023). Receptor libraries were prepared by multiplex PCR. Sequencing took place on an Illumina HiSeq 4000. CDR3 regions were amplified by Arm-PCR with iRepertoire HTBI primers to construct TCR beta libraries. TCRdb reworked the public reads: Q25 trimming with fastp, MiXCR clone assembly, productive beta chains retained. Each record represents a unique CDR3 protein, reported with the most common genes and DNA among its rows. The sample contains about 470,000 distinct CDR3 sequences, 20% to 25% of them found a single time. The ten largest account for around 7% of the sample. Sample time point, as interpreted from the label and publication: persistent/refractory GD, antithyroid drugs over 5 years with positive TRAb. For both TCR sequencing and RNA sequencing, RNA was extracted from PBMCs using TRIzol.

The sequenced sample was peripheral blood mononuclear cells (PBMCs), obtained when the disease was refractory, from a patient treated with antithyroid drugs. Receptors were obtained from a female donor with Graves disease.

This clonotype showed up many times. The chain links TRBV12-3 or TRBV12-4 to TRBJ2-2, with a possible D match to TRBD1 (5 bases). Trimming took 7 bases from V and 7 from J, leaving 13 bases between them. This CDR3 comprises 13 residues. The CDR3 coding sequence is TGTGCCAGCACCTTAGGGGTTTACGGGGAGCTGTTTTTT. Translating gives CASTLGVYGELFF.

The chain joins TRBV4-2 to TRBJ2-5, with 12 bases identical to TRBD2. The CDR3 runs to 16 residues. With V trimmed by 0 bases and J by 4 bases, 3 bases remained unmatched. CDR1 is LGHNA, CDR2 YNFKEQ, per germline. Here the CDR3 DNA reads TGTGCCAGCAGCCAAGAACTAGCGGGGGGCGGAGAGACCCAGTACTTC. The encoded protein is CASSQELAGGGETQYF.

This clonotype was counted many times. The chain combines TRBV6-5 with TRBJ1-1; TRBD1 is a possible D gene (5 bases). CDR1 and CDR2 (germline): MNHEY, SVGAGI. Trimming pared 0 bases from V and 12 bases from J, leaving 11 bases between. This CDR3 has 12 residues. The CDR3 region is CASSYSQGATFF. CDR3 bases: TGTGCCAGCAGTTACTCGCAGGGAGCAACTTTCTTT.

The chain couples TRBV12-3 or TRBV12-4 to TRBJ2-2; D possibly matches TRBD1 or TRBD2 (5 bases each). The CDR3 is 15 amino acids. V dropped 6 bases and J dropped 0 bases, with 11 bases sitting between them. CDR3 sequence: CASSPGAANTGELFF. For the CDR3, the DNA is TGTGCCAGCAGCCCCGGGGCGGCGAACACCGGGGAGCTGTTTTTT.

The chain employs TRBV7-3 and TRBJ2-1; 16 nucleotides align to TRBD2. The CDR3 is 18 amino acids. V gave up 1 base and J gave up 3 bases; unmatched junction bases: 3. CDR1 and CDR2 (germline): SGHTA, FQGTGA. Here the CDR3 DNA reads TGTGCCAGCAGCTTAATTGGGACTAGCGGGGGGGGCTACAATGAGCAGTTCTTC. Translating gives CASSLIGTSGGGYNEQFF.

This clonotype has only a few counts. V is TRBV5-4 and J is TRBJ2-5, with D uncertain. The CDR3 extends over 14 amino acids. V was shortened by 0 bases and J by 4 bases, with 10 bases between the two germline ends. Germline V gene lookup returns CDR1 SGHNT and CDR2 YYREEE (reference sequence). The CDR3 spells CASSLDRAPETQYF. The DNA of the CDR3 is TGTGCCAGCAGCTTGGATAGGGCCCCAGAGACCCAGTACTTC.

In its sample, this clonotype was seen a few times. A much larger clonotype is one base distant, so this may be a read error. The chain combines TRBV12-3 or TRBV12-4 with TRBJ1-5, with 7 bases identical to TRBD1. J gave up 4 bases and V 3 bases, and 18 bases lay outside the gene matches. This CDR3 is built from 19 residues. This CDR3 is CASSLGRWIPGQSNQPQHF. Here the CDR3 DNA reads TGTGCCAGCAGTTTGGGGAGATGGATCCCGGGACAGTCTAATCAGCCCCAGCATTTT.

Comments on this clonotype: With a much larger clone just one base away, this may be a read error. The chain couples TRBV12-3 or TRBV12-4 to TRBJ2-7; no clear D gene. Trimming shortened V by 7 bases and J by 7 bases, and 17 bases separated the two germline ends. This CDR3 region has 13 residues. The CDR3 DNA is TGTGCCAGCACCCAAGGATTGGGGTATGAGCAGTACTTC. As protein: CASTQGLGYEQYF.

The sample holds many counts of this clonotype. J is TRBJ2-5 and V is TRBV6-1, with 7 nucleotides matching TRBD2. The CDR3 covers 17 residues. Germline lookup yields CDR1 MNHNS and CDR2 SASEGT. With V trimmed by 8 bases and J by 5 bases, 20 bases remained unmatched. CDR3 nucleotides: TGTGCCAGCGCTGTCTCGATGGGGGGACGGGGAGGGGAGACCCAGTACTTC. It specifies CASAVSMGGRGGETQYF.

This clonotype was observed a handful of times. This chain connects TRBV9 to TRBJ1-6; TRBD1 matches 7 bases. V was clipped by 0 bases and J by 8 bases; unmatched bases: 11. The germline V gene encodes CDR1 SGDLS and CDR2 YYNGEE. CDR3 length: 17 residues. CDR3 sequence (DNA): TGTGCCAGCAGCGTAGGCCTTCCCTTCGACAGGGATTCACCCCTCCACTTT. Its translation is CASSVGLPFDRDSPLHF.

The chain links TRBV7-2 to TRBJ1-2, with D possibly matching TRBD1 (5 bases). CDR1 is SGHTA and CDR2 is FQGNSA in the germline V gene. V was cut by 5 bases and J by 2 bases, with 12 bases left in between. This CDR3 comprises 14 residues. The CDR3 DNA is TGTGCCAGCAGCGTACTACAGGAGAACTATGGCTACACCTTC. Translating gives CASSVLQENYGYTF.

This clonotype occurred many times. The chain carries TRBV28 and TRBJ1-4; 9 positions agree with TRBD1. In germline, CDR1 is MDHEN, CDR2 SYDVKM. Trimming took 2 bases from V and 7 from J; bases not matched to a gene: 5. CDR3 length: 15 amino acids. CDR3 residues: CASSLGGDRVEKLFF. The CDR3, as DNA: TGTGCCAGCAGTTTAGGAGGGGACAGGGTTGAAAAACTGTTTTTT.

The table lists this clonotype with many counts. This sequence joins TRBV29-1 and TRBJ1-1; a weak D match, TRBD1 (5 bases). CDR1 and CDR2 (germline): SQVTM, ANQGSEA. The ends were cut back, 3 bases at V and 5 bases at J, with 13 bases in the middle. The CDR3 covers 13 residues. This CDR3 is CSVENGQETEAFF. CDR3 sequence (DNA): TGCAGCGTTGAGAACGGACAAGAGACTGAAGCTTTCTTT.

This clonotype was counted at least ten times. This rearrangement joins TRBV29-1 to TRBJ1-1; D remains ambiguous. Trimming removed 3 bases from V and 7 bases from J, with 9 bases in between. The germline CDR1 and CDR2 sequences are SQVTM and ANQGSEA. The CDR3 extends over 11 amino acids. CDR3: CSVEALIEAFF. The DNA for the CDR3 is TGCAGCGTTGAGGCCCTAATTGAAGCTTTCTTT.

The chain has TRBV9 and TRBJ2-5; 11 bases are a match to TRBD2. Trimming at V came to 0 bases and at J to 3 bases, leaving 7 bases not matched to a gene. Germline V gene lookup returns CDR1 SGDLS and CDR2 YYNGEE. The CDR3 is 17 amino acids. The CDR3 is CASSVGSGRAFEETQYF. CDR3 bases: TGTGCCAGCAGCGTAGGTAGCGGGAGGGCCTTCGAAGAGACCCAGTACTTC.

Ten or more counts support this clonotype. The rearrangement links TRBV20-1 to TRBJ2-5; D is tentatively TRBD1 or TRBD2 (6 bases each). Germline V CDR1 and CDR2: DFQATT, SNEGSKA (reference sequence). CDR3 length equals 13 residues. Trimming stripped 6 bases from V and 4 bases from J, with 15 bases between. CDR3 nucleotides: TGCAGTGCCACAGGGACTCACCCAGAGACCCAGTACTTC. Protein: CSATGTHPETQYF.

This clonotype was counted many times. The genes are TRBV29-1 and TRBJ1-1, with 7 positions matching TRBD1. Looked up from germline, CDR1 is SQVTM and CDR2 is ANQGSEA. The V gene end was trimmed by 4 bases and the J gene end by 0 bases; junction bases not matched to a gene: 5. The CDR3 runs to 14 residues. As DNA, the CDR3 is TGCAGCGTTGCGGGACAGCGGATGAACACTGAAGCTTTCTTT. It codes for CSVAGQRMNTEAFF.

There are many counts of this clonotype. The chain uses TRBV12-3 or TRBV12-4 and TRBJ2-7; D gene unclear. This CDR3 has 14 amino acids. V lost 5 bases, J lost 6 bases, and 17 bases lay in between. The CDR3 DNA sequence: TGTGCCAGCAGTCTTGTCCCGGACCGCCGCGAGCAGTACTTC. This translates into CASSLVPDRREQYF.

This clonotype came up many times. V and J are TRBV11-2 and TRBJ2-7; TRBD1 aligns across 7 bases. The J segment lost 0 bases and the V segment lost 1 base, leaving 12 bases of the junction unmatched. This CDR3 comprises 18 residues. Germline CDR1 SGHAT, CDR2 FQNNGV. The CDR3 loop is CASSLATGWDRSSYEQYF. The CDR3 nucleotides are TGTGCCAGCAGCTTAGCAACCGGATGGGACAGATCCTCCTACGAGCAGTACTTC.

In its sample, this clonotype was seen many times. The chain employs TRBV28 and TRBJ1-1; D possibly corresponds to TRBD1 (5 bases). The CDR3 totals 14 residues. The V and J ends lost 7 bases and 5 bases respectively, with 17 bases between them. Germline V gene sequence: CDR1 MDHEN, CDR2 SYDVKM. The CDR3: CASIFRGVLTEAFF. The CDR3 coding sequence is TGTGCCAGCATTTTTCGGGGGGTGTTAACTGAAGCTTTCTTT. Supplemented by reference TRBV28 and TRBJ1-1, the full variable domain reads DVKVTQSSRYLVKRTGEKVFLECVQDMDHENMFWYRQDPGLGLRLIYFSYDVKMKEKGDIPEGYSVSREKKERFSLILESASTNQTSMYLCASIFRGVLTEAFFGQGTRLTVV.

A few counts support this clonotype. The V call is TRBV15, the J call TRBJ2-5; the D is unclear. Germline V gene sequence: CDR1 LNHNV, CDR2 YYDKDF (reference sequence). V dropped 0 bases and J dropped 5 bases, with 4 bases sitting between them. The CDR3 is 12 amino acids. This CDR3 is CATSRDWETQYF. The CDR3 DNA follows: TGTGCCACCAGCAGAGATTGGGAGACCCAGTACTTC.

The rearrangement links TRBV24-1 to TRBJ1-5, with 10 positions matching TRBD1. The CDR3 is made up of 15 amino acids. After removal of 4 bases from V and 7 bases from J, the junction contained 6 bases not matched to a gene. Germline V gene lookup returns CDR1 KGHDR and CDR2 SFDVKD. CDR3 residues: CATSDPGTGDQPQHF. The CDR3 DNA follows: TGTGCCACCAGTGACCCCGGGACAGGGGACCAGCCCCAGCATTTT.

There are a few counts of this clonotype. The rearrangement joins TRBV29-1 to TRBJ2-7, with D unresolved. Germline CDR1 and CDR2: SQVTM and ANQGSEA. The CDR3 covers 17 residues. V gave up 1 base and J gave up 3 bases, with 22 bases separating them. This chain's CDR3 is CSVEGPLTALVGYEQYF. CDR3 DNA: TGCAGCGTTGAAGGTCCTCTAACAGCCTTAGTGGGCTACGAGCAGTACTTC.

This clonotype occurred many times. The gene calls are TRBV12-5 and TRBJ2-7; D is undetermined. CDR3 length: 13 amino acids. Trimming took off 5 bases at V and 3 bases at J, with 11 bases between the two ends. Germline V CDR1 and CDR2: LGHNT, FRNRAP. In DNA, the CDR3 is TGTGCTAGTGGTGGTAGATTTTACTACGAGCAGTACTTC. Its translation: CASGGRFYYEQYF.

This clonotype came up a few times. The V and J genes are TRBV4-3 and TRBJ2-7; TRBD1 aligns across 7 bases. V lost 1 base and J lost 7; bases outside the gene matches: 10. The CDR3 contains 15 residues. Germline loops: CDR1 LGHNA, CDR2 YSLEER. CDR3 amino acids: CASSQVVGRGYEQYF. CDR3 DNA sequence: TGCGCCAGCAGCCAAGTAGTCGGCAGGGGGTATGAGCAGTACTTC.

The chain joins TRBV5-4 to TRBJ2-5; 8 bases align to TRBD1. The CDR3 consists of 13 residues. V gave up 5 bases and J gave up 3 bases; unmatched junction bases: 3. Germline assignment: CDR1 SGHNT and CDR2 YYREEE (reference sequence). Here the CDR3 reads CASRNRGEETQYF. In nucleotides, the CDR3 is TGTGCCAGCAGGAACAGGGGGGAAGAGACCCAGTACTTC.

This clonotype was seen at least ten times. The rearrangement links TRBV3-1 to TRBJ1-5; D is ambiguous. The CDR3 has 13 amino acids. V was shortened by 6 bases and J by 0 bases, with 6 bases between the two germline ends. Germline CDR1 LGHDT, CDR2 YNNKEL (reference sequence). Written as DNA, the CDR3 is TGTGCCAGCAGTCAGGATAGCAATCAGCCCCAGCATTTT. Translation: CASSQDSNQPQHF.

The chain joins TRBV20-1 to TRBJ1-1; D ambiguous. The CDR3 totals 13 residues. Per the germline V gene, CDR1 is DFQATT and CDR2 is SNEGSKA (reference sequence). V lost 1 base, J lost 0 bases, and 6 bases lay in between. This CDR3 is CSARVGMNTEAFF. CDR3 nucleotide sequence: TGCAGTGCTAGAGTCGGTATGAACACTGAAGCTTTCTTT.